The next 26 T cell receptor beta chains were all read from a single sample in a study of blood T cell repertoires in COVID-19. Some clones are missing from TCRdb's copy, which holds only in-frame ones; the method was immunoSEQ multiplex PCR. Here the sample spans approximately 410,000 clones, more than 80% being singletons. The sequenced sample consisted of peripheral blood. These receptors were obtained from a woman under 40 with active or convalescent COVID-19.

The chain joins TRBV2 to TRBJ1-1, with TRBD1 matching 7 bases. This CDR3 comprises 16 residues. V trimming: 6 bases; J trimming: 3 bases; junction bases outside the gene matches: 13. The V gene's germline CDR1 is SNHLY and CDR2 FYNNEI. The DNA for the CDR3 is TGTGCCAGCAGCTTCGGACAGGTTGGGGGAGACACTGAAGCTTTCTTT. Translated: CASSFGQVGGDTEAFF.

V usage is TRBV18 and J usage is TRBJ1-4, with TRBD1 identical over 9 bases. The CDR3 consists of 15 residues. Germline V gene data show CDR1 as KGHSH and CDR2 as LQKENI. J gave up 7 bases and V 5 bases, and 8 bases lay outside the gene matches. The CDR3 loop is CASSGTGTGSEKLFF. For the CDR3, the DNA is TGTGCCAGCTCAGGGACCGGGACAGGGAGTGAAAAACTGTTTTTT.

The J gene is TRBJ1-4, the V gene TRBV18; tentatively, D is TRBD1 (6 bases). Trimming removed 4 bases from V and 0 bases from J, with 15 bases in between. The germline CDR1 and CDR2 sequences are KGHSH and LQKENI. The CDR3 is 17 residues long. The CDR3 sequence is CASSLGQNFATNEKLFF. The CDR3 coding sequence is TGTGCCAGCTCACTAGGACAGAACTTTGCAACTAATGAAAAACTGTTTTTT.

The chain combines TRBV9 with TRBJ2-1; 9 bases fit TRBD2. The CDR3 sequence is 16 residues long. V lost 3 bases and J lost 1; bases outside the gene matches: 5. Germline V CDR1 and CDR2: SGDLS, YYNGEE. CDR3 DNA: TGTGCCAGCAGCGCCATAGCGGGAGTGTCCTACAATGAGCAGTTCTTC. This sequence encodes CASSAIAGVSYNEQFF.

The rearrangement uses TRBV10-1 and TRBJ2-5; a weak D match, TRBD1 (5 bases). With 2 bases removed from V and 5 bases from J, the gap between germline ends came to 18 bases. In germline, CDR1 is WNHNN, CDR2 SYGVQD (reference sequence). The CDR3 runs 16 residues. CDR3 coding DNA: TGCGCCAGCAGTGAGACTCGTGGCAGGGTCGGGGAGACCCAGTACTTC. Translation gives CASSETRGRVGETQYF.

CDR3 sequence reads: CASSHGTGGTHLLSTEAFF. The CDR3 DNA reads TGCGCCAGCAGCCATGGGACAGGGGGCACACACCTGTTGAGCACTGAAGCTTTCTTT. The chain is built from TRBV4-1 and TRBJ1-1; 12 bases are a match to TRBD1. Germline CDR1 and CDR2: MGHRA and YSYEKL. The CDR3 length is 19 residues. V shed 3 bases and J 4 bases; nucleotides not matched to a gene: 15.

V usage is TRBV7-2 and J usage is TRBJ2-2, with unresolved D. Trimming removed 1 base at V and 0 bases at J, with 9 bases between. The germline V gene encodes CDR1 SGHTA and CDR2 FQGNSA. The CDR3 extends over 16 amino acids. The chain's CDR3 is CASSLVVGANTGELFF. The CDR3 bases are TGTGCCAGCAGCTTAGTAGTAGGAGCGAACACCGGGGAGCTGTTTTTT.

The V gene is TRBV7-2, the J gene TRBJ2-1; 11 nucleotides align to TRBD2. This CDR3 is 18 amino acids long. Unmatched junction bases numbered 10, after V lost 1 base and J lost 5 bases. Germline CDR1 is SGHTA and CDR2 is FQGNSA. The CDR3 region is CASSLVLGTSGRDNEQFF. In DNA form, the CDR3 reads TGTGCCAGCAGCTTAGTCCTGGGGACTAGCGGCAGAGACAATGAGCAGTTCTTC. The complete variable domain, with remaining parts taken from reference TRBV7-2 and TRBJ2-1, reads GAGVSQSPSNKVTEKGKDVELRCDPISGHTALYWYRQSLGQGLEFLIYFQGNSAPDKSGLPSDRFSAERTGGSVSTLTIQRTQQEDSAVYLCASSLVLGTSGRDNEQFFGPGTRLTVL.

The chain joins TRBV3-1 (or the pseudogene TRBV3-2) to TRBJ2-3; 9 bases line up with TRBD2. The J segment lost 0 bases and the V segment lost 5 bases, leaving 9 bases of the junction unmatched. In germline, CDR1 is LGHDT, CDR2 YNNKEL (reference sequence). CDR3 length equals 17 residues. As DNA, the CDR3 is TGTGCCAGCAGCGAGGGACTAGCTTCACCCAGCACAGATACGCAGTATTTT. This encodes CASSEGLASPSTDTQYF.

The gene calls are TRBV4-1 and TRBJ1-4; 9 bases map to TRBD1. Trimming at V came to 0 bases and at J to 10 bases, leaving 9 bases not matched to a gene. CDR1 and CDR2 (germline): MGHRA, YSYEKL. The CDR3 spans 16 residues. In DNA, the CDR3 is TGCGCCAGCAGCCAAGATCATACAGGGGGCAGGGGAAAACTGTTTTTT. Its translation is CASSQDHTGGRGKLFF.

The V and J genes are TRBV5-1 and TRBJ2-3, with D hard to call. Germline V lookup: CDR1 SGHRS, CDR2 YFSETQ. V was cut by 2 bases and J by 1 base, with 29 bases left in between. This CDR3 region has 21 residues. The CDR3 sequence is CASSFPVGVGEIVFGTDTQYF. The CDR3 region has the DNA TGCGCCAGCAGCTTTCCAGTAGGAGTCGGAGAGATAGTATTCGGCACAGATACGCAGTATTTT.

This clone was counted a few times. This rearrangement joins TRBV7-9 to TRBJ1-4; D possibly corresponds to TRBD1 (5 bases). Germline V gene data show CDR1 as SEHNR and CDR2 as FQNEAQ (reference sequence). V was cut by 4 bases and J by 7 bases, with 10 bases left in between. The CDR3 is 13 residues long. The CDR3 nucleotides are TGTGCCAGCAGCTGGCAGGGAGGTGAAAAACTGTTTTTT. Translated, it gives CASSWQGGEKLFF.

The genes are TRBV27 and TRBJ2-1; D may be TRBD1 (6 bases). The CDR3 is 16 residues long. CDR1 is MNHEY, CDR2 SMNVEV, per germline (reference sequence). Trimming shortened V by 5 bases and J by 3 bases, and 17 bases separated the two germline ends. Written as DNA, the CDR3 is TGTGCCAGCAGTAAGTACTCCGGGACAAGCTACAATGAGCAGTTCTTC. This encodes CASSKYSGTSYNEQFF.

This chain uses TRBV2 with TRBJ2-5; 8 bases align to TRBD1. Germline CDR1 reads SNHLY; CDR2 reads FYNNEI. The CDR3 extends over 16 amino acids. V shed 6 bases, J shed 2 bases, and the junction held 11 bases outside the gene matches. The CDR3 bases are TGTGCCAGCAGCCCATTCCGGGACAGGACGCAAGAGACCCAGTACTTC. Its translation: CASSPFRDRTQETQYF.

This chain joins TRBV4-1 and TRBJ1-4; D is possibly TRBD1 (6 bases). The germline V gene encodes CDR1 MGHRA and CDR2 YSYEKL. Deletions cut 5 bases from V and 8 bases from J, with 18 bases between. There are 15 residues in the CDR3. CDR3 loop: CASSNPQGPREKLFF. The CDR3 coding sequence is TGCGCCAGCAGCAACCCACAGGGCCCTAGAGAAAAACTGTTTTTT.

The CDR3 protein is CASSSPGTGNTEAFF. In nucleotides, the CDR3 is TGTGCCAGCAGTTCGCCAGGGACAGGAAACACTGAAGCTTTCTTT. The chain is built from TRBV11-2 and TRBJ1-1; 8 bases agree with TRBD1. CDR1 SGHAT and CDR2 FQNNGV come from the germline V gene. The CDR3 length is 15 residues. The V and J ends lost 6 bases and 2 bases, in that order; junction bases with no gene match: 8.

The chain uses TRBV10-2 and TRBJ2-1; perhaps TRBD2 as D (5 bases). This CDR3 is 15 amino acids long. The V end lost 3 bases, the J end lost 0 bases, and 9 bases lay between the germline ends. Germline-derived CDR1 and CDR2 are WSHSY and SAAADI. CDR3 coding DNA: TGCGCCAGCAGTGACAGCGGAAGCTCCTACAATGAGCAGTTCTTC. Its translation: CASSDSGSSYNEQFF.

The chain carries TRBV9 and TRBJ1-3; D might be TRBD1 (5 bases). Looked up from germline, CDR1 is SGDLS and CDR2 is YYNGEE. Trimming shortened V by 8 bases and J by 4 bases, and 13 bases separated the two germline ends. The CDR3 has 13 residues. Here the CDR3 DNA reads TGTGCCAGTGCCGGGACTCACGGAAACACCATATATTTT. Its protein product is CASAGTHGNTIYF.

The V and J genes are TRBV5-1 and TRBJ1-2; TRBD1 matches at 8 bases. This CDR3 is 15 amino acids long. V trimming: 4 bases; J trimming: 4 bases; junction bases outside the gene matches: 9. Germline-derived CDR1 and CDR2 are SGHRS and YFSETQ. The CDR3 region is CASSADRGPAYGYTF. The DNA for the CDR3 is TGCGCCAGCAGCGCCGACAGGGGCCCCGCCTATGGCTACACCTTC.

The chain has TRBV29-1 and TRBJ1-4; maybe TRBD1 (5 bases). From germline, CDR1 is SQVTM and CDR2 ANQGSEA. The CDR3 is 10 amino acids. With 3 bases removed from V and 11 bases from J, the gap between germline ends came to 7 bases. Here the CDR3 DNA reads TGCAGCGTTGAGGAGGGGAAACTGTTTTTT. Its translation is CSVEEGKLFF.

The CDR3 DNA follows: TGTGCCAGCAGCATTCAGGGTGGGCCATGGAACACCGGGGAGCTGTTTTTT. Translating gives CASSIQGGPWNTGELFF. The chain uses TRBV14 and TRBJ2-2, with D perhaps matching TRBD1 (5 bases). The germline gives CDR1 SGHDN, CDR2 FVKESK. Trimming pared 5 bases from V and 1 base from J, leaving 17 bases between. CDR3 length equals 17 residues. The whole variable domain, filled in from reference TRBV14 and TRBJ2-2, reads EAGVTQFPSHSVIEKGQTVTLRCDPISGHDNLYWYRRVMGKEIKFLLHFVKESKQDESGMPNNRFLAERTGGTYSTLKVQPAELEDSGVYFCASSIQGGPWNTGELFFGEGSRLTVL.

The V and J genes are TRBV7-2 and TRBJ1-3, with 8 bases identical to TRBD1. The CDR3 runs to 15 residues. J gave up 4 bases and V 4 bases, and 6 bases lay outside the gene matches. Germline-derived CDR1 and CDR2 are SGHTA and FQGNSA. The CDR3 sequence is CASSSQGAIGNTIYF. CDR3 DNA: TGTGCCAGCAGCTCGCAGGGGGCTATAGGAAACACCATATATTTT.

This chain joins TRBV5-1 and TRBJ2-1; TRBD2 matches 9 bases. This CDR3 region has 14 residues. J gave up 4 bases and V 5 bases, and 4 bases lay outside the gene matches. Germline-derived CDR1 and CDR2 are SGHRS and YFSETQ. The CDR3 DNA reads as TGCGCCAGCAGTCGTAGCGGGGGATACAATGAGCAGTTCTTC. This gives the protein CASSRSGGYNEQFF.

This chain connects TRBV19 to TRBJ1-1; the match to TRBD1 covers 7 bases. The CDR3 sequence is 12 residues long. CDR1 and CDR2 from the germline V gene are LNHDA and SQIVND (reference sequence). The ends lost 10 bases at V and 7 bases at J; junction bases unmatched: 9. The CDR3 DNA sequence: TGTGCCACACTGGACAGGAGATATGAAGCTTTCTTT. Residues: CATLDRRYEAFF.

CDR3 region: CATSRDGGNEQFF. The CDR3 DNA reads TGTGCCACCAGCAGAGATGGCGGGAATGAGCAGTTCTTC. This chain links TRBV15 with TRBJ2-1; maybe TRBD2 (5 bases). Germline assignment: CDR1 LNHNV and CDR2 YYDKDF (reference sequence). Trimming removed 0 bases at V and 7 bases at J, with 7 bases between. This CDR3 comprises 13 residues.

This chain uses TRBV6-4 with TRBJ1-2; TRBD1 matches 7 bases. The junction had 5 bases not matched to a gene; V was cut back by 6 bases and J by 4 bases. There are 13 residues in the CDR3. In germline, CDR1 is MRHNA, CDR2 SNTAGT. The CDR3 DNA reads TGTGCCAGCAGCCGGGACAGCCTCTATGGCTACACCTTC. Its translation is CASSRDSLYGYTF.